The following is a T cell receptor beta chain sequence with its context. Its antigen is undetermined. As originally analysed: Junction-only sequences without quality scores came from ImmunoSEQ, so filtering differed. TCRdb's copy holds only in-frame clones and misses some; the assay was immunoSEQ multiplex PCR. That table gives V, J and clone size, and the DNA gave D and trimming. Of hundreds of thousands of clones in the sample, less than 97% are singletons; the top ten hold 0.09% to 0.13%. This specimen comes from a study of shared clonotypes between healthy human individuals. Study-level information: Ranging from 18 to 49 in age, donors were two women and three men. Study-wide results and limits: Estimated richness values were generally larger in naive subsets than in memory subsets.

The CDR3 runs to 19 residues. CDR1 and CDR2 from the germline V gene are SQVTM and ANQGSEA. Germline trimming cut 6 bases from V and 6 bases from J; bases unmatched to any gene: 25. The naive CD8 population came from CD45RO-negative cells selected for CCR7, without terminally differentiated effector memory CD45RA+ cells. The J gene is TRBJ2-7, the V gene TRBV29-1, with 11 bases matching TRBD2. Material: naive CD8+ T cells sorted from blood. This clonotype originated in a woman aged 25 to 39 in good health. CDR3 loop: CSVAGRSGRANLGTSEQYF. CDR3 coding DNA: TGCAGCGTCGCAGGGCGTAGCGGGAGGGCCAACCTGGGTACGAGCGAGCAGTACTTC.